This note documents a single T cell receptor (beta chain) sequence. Its antigen is as yet unknown. These data originate in a study of neoadjuvant anti-PD-1 for oral cavity cancer. Findings and caveats of the study: TCR analyses covered only a few patients per response group. Post-nivolumab, blood T cell clonality was significantly elevated in non-responders.

Using immunoSEQ multiplex PCR, the repertoire was profiled, and TCRdb retains in-frame clones only, with some absent. Of about 12,000 clones in the sample, about 65% are singletons; the top ten hold around 2%. The germline V gene encodes CDR1 MNHNS and CDR2 SASEGT. The length of the CDR3 is 16 residues. The V gene end was trimmed by 4 bases and the J gene end by 2 bases; junction bases not matched to a gene: 4. Patients had HPV-negative, locally advanced oral cavity squamous cell carcinoma. Analysis of PBMCs was direct, with no culture step. The chain joins TRBV6-1 to TRBJ2-2; 10 nucleotides agree with TRBD2. The specimen comprised PBMCs, sampled before nivolumab (anti-PD-1) treatment. The sequence derives from a person aged 35-79 years with oral cavity squamous cell carcinoma. The CDR3 DNA sequence: TGTGCCAGCAGTGTTACTAGCGGGGCCAACACCGGGGAGCTGTTTTTT. Residues: CASSVTSGANTGELFF.